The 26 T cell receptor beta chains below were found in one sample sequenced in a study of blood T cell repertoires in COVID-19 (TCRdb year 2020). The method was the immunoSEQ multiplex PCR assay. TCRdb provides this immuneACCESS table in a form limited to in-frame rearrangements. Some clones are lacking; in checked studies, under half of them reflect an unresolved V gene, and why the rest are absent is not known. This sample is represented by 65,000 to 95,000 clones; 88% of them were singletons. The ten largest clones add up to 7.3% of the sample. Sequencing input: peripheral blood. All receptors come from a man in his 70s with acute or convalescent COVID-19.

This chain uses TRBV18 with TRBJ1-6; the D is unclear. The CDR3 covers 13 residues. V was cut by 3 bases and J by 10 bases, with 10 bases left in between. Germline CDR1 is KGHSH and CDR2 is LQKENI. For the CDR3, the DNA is TGTGCCAGCTCACCGAAGGAGGGCTCACCCCTCCACTTT. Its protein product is CASSPKEGSPLHF. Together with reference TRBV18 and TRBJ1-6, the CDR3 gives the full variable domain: NAGVMQNPRHLVRRRGQEARLRCSPMKGHSHVYWYRQLPEEGLKFMVYLQKENIIDESGMPKERFSAEFPKEGPSILRIQQVVRGDSAAYFCASSPKEGSPLHFGNGTRLTVT.

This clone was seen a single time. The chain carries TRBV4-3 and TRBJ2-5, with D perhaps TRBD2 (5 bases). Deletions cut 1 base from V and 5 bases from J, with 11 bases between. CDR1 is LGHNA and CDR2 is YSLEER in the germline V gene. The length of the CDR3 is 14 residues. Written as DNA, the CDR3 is TGCGCCAGCAGCCAAGGGATGGGCGGGGAGACCCAGTACTTC. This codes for CASSQGMGGETQYF.

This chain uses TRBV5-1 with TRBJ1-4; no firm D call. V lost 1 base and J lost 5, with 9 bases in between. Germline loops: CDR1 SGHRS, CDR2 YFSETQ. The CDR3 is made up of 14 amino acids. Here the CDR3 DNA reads TGCGCCAGCAGCTTGAGTCCCGGGAATGAAAAACTGTTTTTT. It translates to CASSLSPGNEKLFF.

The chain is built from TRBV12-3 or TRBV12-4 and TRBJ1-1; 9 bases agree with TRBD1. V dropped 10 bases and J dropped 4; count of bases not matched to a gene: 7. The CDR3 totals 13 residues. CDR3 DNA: TGTGCCACCACAGGGGGCGCGGGCACTGAAGCTTTCTTT. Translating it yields CATTGGAGTEAFF.

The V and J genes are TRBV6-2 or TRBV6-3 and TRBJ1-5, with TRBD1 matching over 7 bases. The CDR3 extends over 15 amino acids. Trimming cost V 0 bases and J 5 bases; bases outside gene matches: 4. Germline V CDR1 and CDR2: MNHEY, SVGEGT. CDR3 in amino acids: CASSYSGTADQPQHF. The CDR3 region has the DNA TGTGCCAGCAGTTACTCGGGGACAGCAGATCAGCCCCAGCATTTT.

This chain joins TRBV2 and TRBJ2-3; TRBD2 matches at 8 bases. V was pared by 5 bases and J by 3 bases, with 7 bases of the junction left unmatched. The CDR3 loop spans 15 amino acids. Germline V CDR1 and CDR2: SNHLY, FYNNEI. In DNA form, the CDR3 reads TGTGCCAGCAGTAGAGAGCGGGGGAGGACAGATACGCAGTATTTT. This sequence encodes CASSRERGRTDTQYF. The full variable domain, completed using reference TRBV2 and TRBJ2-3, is EPEVTQTPSHQVTQMGQEVILRCVPISNHLYFYWYRQILGQKVEFLVSFYNNEISEKSEIFDDQFSVERPDGSNFTLKIRSTKLEDSAMYFCASSRERGRTDTQYFGPGTRLTVL.

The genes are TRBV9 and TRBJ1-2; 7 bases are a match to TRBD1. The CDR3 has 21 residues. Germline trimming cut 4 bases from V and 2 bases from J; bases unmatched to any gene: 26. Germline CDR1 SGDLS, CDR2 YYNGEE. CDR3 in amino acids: CASSSRQGINYGLGQNYGYTF. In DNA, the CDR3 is TGTGCCAGCAGCTCCAGACAGGGAATAAACTATGGCTTGGGGCAAAACTATGGCTACACCTTC.

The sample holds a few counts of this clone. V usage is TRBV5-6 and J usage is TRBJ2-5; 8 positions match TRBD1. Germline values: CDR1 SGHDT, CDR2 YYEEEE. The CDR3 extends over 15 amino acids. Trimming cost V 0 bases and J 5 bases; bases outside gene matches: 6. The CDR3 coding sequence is TGTGCCAGCAGCTTGGGGCAGGGGGCGTCGGAGACCCAGTACTTC. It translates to CASSLGQGASETQYF.

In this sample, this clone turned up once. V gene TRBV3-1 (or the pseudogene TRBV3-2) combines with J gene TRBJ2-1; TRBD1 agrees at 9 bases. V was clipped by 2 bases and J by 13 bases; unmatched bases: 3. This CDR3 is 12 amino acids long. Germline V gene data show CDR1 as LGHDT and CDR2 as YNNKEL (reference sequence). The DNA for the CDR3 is TGTGCCAGCAGCCAAATGGGACAGGGACAGTTCTTC. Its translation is CASSQMGQGQFF.

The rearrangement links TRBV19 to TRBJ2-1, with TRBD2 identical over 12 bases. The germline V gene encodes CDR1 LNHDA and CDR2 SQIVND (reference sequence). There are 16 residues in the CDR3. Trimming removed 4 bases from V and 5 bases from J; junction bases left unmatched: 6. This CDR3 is CASSKTSGGLNNEQFF. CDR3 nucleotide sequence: TGTGCCAGTAGTAAGACTAGCGGGGGCCTTAACAATGAGCAGTTCTTC.

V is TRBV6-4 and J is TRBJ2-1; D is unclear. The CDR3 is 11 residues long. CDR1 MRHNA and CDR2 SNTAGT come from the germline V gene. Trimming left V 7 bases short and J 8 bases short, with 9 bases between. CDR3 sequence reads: CASKKLDEQFF. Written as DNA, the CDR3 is TGTGCCAGCAAGAAGCTCGATGAGCAGTTCTTC.

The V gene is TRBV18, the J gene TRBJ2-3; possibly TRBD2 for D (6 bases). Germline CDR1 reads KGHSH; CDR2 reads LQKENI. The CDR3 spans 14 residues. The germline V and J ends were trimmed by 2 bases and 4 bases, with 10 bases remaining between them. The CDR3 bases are TGTGCCAGCTCACCATCGGGGGAAGCAGATACGCAGTATTTT. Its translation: CASSPSGEADTQYF.

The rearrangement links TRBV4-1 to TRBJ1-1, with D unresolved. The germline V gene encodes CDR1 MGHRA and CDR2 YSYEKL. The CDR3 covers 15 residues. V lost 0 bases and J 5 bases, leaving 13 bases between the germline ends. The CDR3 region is CASSQEEGIGTEAFF. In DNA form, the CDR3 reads TGCGCCAGCAGCCAAGAGGAGGGAATAGGGACTGAAGCTTTCTTT.

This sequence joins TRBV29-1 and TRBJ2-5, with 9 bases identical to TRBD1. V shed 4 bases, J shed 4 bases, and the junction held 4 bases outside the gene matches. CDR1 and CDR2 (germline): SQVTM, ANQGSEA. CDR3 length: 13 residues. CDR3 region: CSVAGQGVETQYF. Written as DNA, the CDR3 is TGCAGCGTTGCGGGACAGGGAGTAGAGACCCAGTACTTC.

CDR3 DNA sequence: TGTGCCAGCAGTTCGGGACTAGCGAAAGAGCAGTACTTC. This encodes CASSSGLAKEQYF. This chain uses TRBV12-3 or TRBV12-4 with TRBJ2-7, with TRBD2 matching 10 bases. V was clipped by 4 bases and J by 7 bases; unmatched bases: 4. This CDR3 comprises 13 residues.

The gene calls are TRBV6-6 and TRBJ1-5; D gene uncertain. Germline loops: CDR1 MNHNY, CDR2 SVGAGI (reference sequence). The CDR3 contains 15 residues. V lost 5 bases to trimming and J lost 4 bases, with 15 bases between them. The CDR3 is CASSPWAGGNQPQHF. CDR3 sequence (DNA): TGTGCCAGCAGTCCTTGGGCGGGAGGTAATCAGCCCCAGCATTTT.

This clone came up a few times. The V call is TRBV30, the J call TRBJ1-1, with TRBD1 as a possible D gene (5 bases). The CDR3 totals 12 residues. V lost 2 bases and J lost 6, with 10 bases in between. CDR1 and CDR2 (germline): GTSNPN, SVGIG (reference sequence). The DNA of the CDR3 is TGTGCCTGGAGTCAGGTCAGGGCTGAAGCTTTCTTT. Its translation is CAWSQVRAEAFF.

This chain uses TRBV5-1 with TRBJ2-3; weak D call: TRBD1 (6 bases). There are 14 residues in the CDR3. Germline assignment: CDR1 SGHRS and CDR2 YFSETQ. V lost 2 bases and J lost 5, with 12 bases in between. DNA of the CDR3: TGCGCCAGCAGCTTAGACCCCAGGGGAGATACGCAGTATTTT. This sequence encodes CASSLDPRGDTQYF. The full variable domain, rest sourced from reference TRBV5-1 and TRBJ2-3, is KAGVTQTPRYLIKTRGQQVTLSCSPISGHRSVSWYQQTPGQGLQFLFEYFSETQRNKGNFPGRFSGRQFSNSRSEMNVSTLELGDSALYLCASSLDPRGDTQYFGPGTRLTVL.

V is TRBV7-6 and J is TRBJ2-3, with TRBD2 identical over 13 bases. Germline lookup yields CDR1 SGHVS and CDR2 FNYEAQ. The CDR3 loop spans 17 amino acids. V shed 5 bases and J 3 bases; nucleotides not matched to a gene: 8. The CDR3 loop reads CASSKLAGGQGTDTQYF. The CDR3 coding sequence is TGTGCCAGCAGCAAACTAGCGGGAGGGCAAGGAACAGATACGCAGTATTTT.

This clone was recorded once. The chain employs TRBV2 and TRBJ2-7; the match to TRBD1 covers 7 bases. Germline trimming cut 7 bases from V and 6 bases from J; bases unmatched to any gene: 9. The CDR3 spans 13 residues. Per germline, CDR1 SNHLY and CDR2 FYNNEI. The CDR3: CASTGQGVGEQYF. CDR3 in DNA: TGTGCCAGCACAGGGCAGGGGGTGGGCGAGCAGTACTTC.

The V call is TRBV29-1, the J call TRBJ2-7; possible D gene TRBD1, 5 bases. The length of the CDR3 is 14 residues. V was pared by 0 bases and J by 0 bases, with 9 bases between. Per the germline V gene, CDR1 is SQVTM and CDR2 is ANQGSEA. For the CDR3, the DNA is TGCAGCGTTGAAGAACAGGCGCGCTCCTACGAGCAGTACTTC. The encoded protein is CSVEEQARSYEQYF.

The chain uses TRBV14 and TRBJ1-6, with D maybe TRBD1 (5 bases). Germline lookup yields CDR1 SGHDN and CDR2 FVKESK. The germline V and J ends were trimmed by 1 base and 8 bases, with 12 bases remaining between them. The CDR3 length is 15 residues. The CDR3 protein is CASSQGRQSYSPLHF. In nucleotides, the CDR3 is TGTGCCAGCAGCCAAGGACGACAGTCCTATTCACCCCTCCACTTT.

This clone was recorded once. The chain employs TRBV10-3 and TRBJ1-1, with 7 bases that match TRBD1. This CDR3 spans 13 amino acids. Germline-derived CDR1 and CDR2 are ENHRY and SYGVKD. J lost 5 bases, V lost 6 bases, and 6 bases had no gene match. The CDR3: CAISLDRRTEAFF. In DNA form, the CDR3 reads TGTGCCATCAGCCTGGACAGGCGGACTGAAGCTTTCTTT.

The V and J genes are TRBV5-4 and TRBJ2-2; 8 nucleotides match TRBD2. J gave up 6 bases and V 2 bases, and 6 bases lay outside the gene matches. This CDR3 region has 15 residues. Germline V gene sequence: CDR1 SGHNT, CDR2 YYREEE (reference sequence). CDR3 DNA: TGTGCCAGCAGCTTAAAGCGGGGGCCGTCCGGGGAGCTGTTTTTT. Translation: CASSLKRGPSGELFF.

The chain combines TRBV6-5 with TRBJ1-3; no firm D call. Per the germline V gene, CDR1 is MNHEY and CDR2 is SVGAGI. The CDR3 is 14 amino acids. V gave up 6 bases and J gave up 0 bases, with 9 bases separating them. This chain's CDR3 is CASSTPGSGNTIYF. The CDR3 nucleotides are TGTGCCAGCAGCACCCCGGGCTCTGGAAACACCATATATTTT.

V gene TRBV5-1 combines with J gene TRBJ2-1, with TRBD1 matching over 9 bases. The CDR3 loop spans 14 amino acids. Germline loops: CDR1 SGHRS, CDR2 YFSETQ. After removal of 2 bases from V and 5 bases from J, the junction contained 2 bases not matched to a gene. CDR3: CASSLGTGNNEQFF. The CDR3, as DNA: TGCGCCAGCAGCTTAGGGACAGGGAACAATGAGCAGTTCTTC.